This T cell receptor (beta chain) appears in the sequencing data of a study of metastatic and nonmetastatic thyroid tumors. Study context: Thyroid patients, malignant and benign, had repertoires compared across blood and tumor or nodule tissue. Study-wide results and caveats: Benign nodules reportedly had significantly lower TCR beta diversity than malignant thyroid tumors in blood and tumor.

All patients were treatment-naive before thyroid surgery. Germline CDR1 reads MNHEY; CDR2 reads SVGEGT. The CDR3 extends over 13 amino acids. Deletions cut 6 bases from V and 7 bases from J, with 13 bases between. This clone has at least ten counts. What it binds is not known. The authors' processing: Clinicopathological groups supplied CDR3 differences that were used to build a distant-metastasis classifier for papillary thyroid cancer. Using MiXCR, TCRdb re-called clones from the PCR reads. The V and J calls were not made by the authors but by TCRdb's processing. The sample consists of 70,000 or so clones, about 14% of them appearing once.

This chain uses TRBV6-2 or TRBV6-3 with TRBJ2-1; perhaps TRBD1 as D (6 bases). Sequencing input: blood. The receptor was derived from a male donor with papillary thyroid cancer or a benign thyroid nodule (not recorded which). Some clones in this sample may be carry-over from other donors' samples. CDR3 amino acids: CASRNLRGNEQFF. CDR3 coding DNA: TGTGCCAGCAGAAATCTGAGGGGGAATGAGCAGTTCTTC.